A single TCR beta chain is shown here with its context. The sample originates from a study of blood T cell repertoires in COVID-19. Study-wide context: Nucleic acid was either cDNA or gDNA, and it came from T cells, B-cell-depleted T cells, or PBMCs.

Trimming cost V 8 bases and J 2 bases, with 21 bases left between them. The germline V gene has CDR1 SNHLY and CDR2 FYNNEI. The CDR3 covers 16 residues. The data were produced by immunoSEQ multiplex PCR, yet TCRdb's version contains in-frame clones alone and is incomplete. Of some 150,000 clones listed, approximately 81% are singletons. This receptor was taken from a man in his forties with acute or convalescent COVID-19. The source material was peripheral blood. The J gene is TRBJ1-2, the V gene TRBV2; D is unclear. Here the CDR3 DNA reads TGTGCCAGCTTAGAACGTAAACGGAGTCTCAACTATGGCTACACCTTC. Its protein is CASLERKRSLNYGYTF.